The next 30 T cell receptor beta chains were all read from a single sample in a study of T cells in Graves' hyperthyroidism and ophthalmopathy. Amplified TCR beta CDR3 regions came from RNA transcripts. The HTBI primer set was used in a first-round RT-PCR of the TCR CDR3. TCRdb reprocessed the multiplex PCR reads with MiXCR, giving one entry per CDR3 protein. In the table there are about 540,000 distinct CDR3 sequences, around 42% of which are singletons. The sample was peripheral blood or thyroid tissue (not recorded which). Receptor source: a woman aged 18 to 35 with Graves' hyperthyroidism.

This rearrangement joins TRBV9 to TRBJ2-2, with TRBD2 matching over 8 bases. The trim removed 4 bases at V and 4 bases at J, leaving 9 bases unmatched. Germline CDR1 SGDLS, CDR2 YYNGEE. There are 16 residues in the CDR3. This chain's CDR3 is CASSTTAGVGTGELFF. For the CDR3, the DNA is TGTGCCAGCAGCACGACAGCGGGAGTGGGCACCGGGGAGCTGTTTTTT. Drawing the rest from reference TRBV9 and TRBJ2-2, the complete variable domain is DSGVTQTPKHLITATGQRVTLRCSPRSGDLSVYWYQQSLDQGLQFLIQYYNGEERAKGNILERFSAQQFPDLHSELNLSSLELGDSALYFCASSTTAGVGTGELFFGEGSRLTVL.

This clonotype occurred a few times. V and J are TRBV7-9 and TRBJ1-2; no definite D call. Germline V gives CDR1 SEHNR, CDR2 FQNEAQ (reference sequence). With 6 bases removed from V and 8 bases from J, the gap between germline ends came to 19 bases. The CDR3 length is 14 residues. CDR3 DNA sequence: TGTGCCAGCAGTTTTGGCTCCCTCCGGTTGGGCTACACCTTC. It is translated as CASSFGSLRLGYTF.

The genes are TRBV25-1 and TRBJ1-5; 7 bases line up with TRBD1. Germline V gene data show CDR1 as MGHDK and CDR2 as SYGVNS. CDR3 size: 18 residues. V lost 5 bases, J lost 4 bases, and 17 bases stayed unmatched. The CDR3 nucleotides read TGTGCCAGCAGTTATAGGGCGACAGGGATCATGAAGAATCAGCCCCAGCATTTT. Translated: CASSYRATGIMKNQPQHF.

The gene calls are TRBV2 and TRBJ1-1; D ambiguous. The germline V gene encodes CDR1 SNHLY and CDR2 FYNNEI. Trimming pared 7 bases from V and 7 bases from J, leaving 13 bases between. This CDR3 region has 12 residues. CDR3 sequence: CASKGLADEAFF. CDR3 nucleotide sequence: TGTGCCAGCAAAGGACTAGCGGATGAAGCTTTCTTT.

The chain links TRBV7-8 to TRBJ2-7; no firm D call. Germline assignment: CDR1 SGHVS and CDR2 FQNEAQ. V was cut by 3 bases and J by 9 bases, with 12 bases left in between. The CDR3 contains 12 residues. The CDR3 DNA is TGTGCCAGCAGCTTTGAGCCACCTGTGCAGTACTTC. It codes for CASSFEPPVQYF.

This clonotype occurred a few times. The CDR3 reads CASSGSGTGGTEAFF. The CDR3 nucleotides read TGTGCCAGCAGTGGGTCCGGGACAGGGGGCACTGAAGCTTTCTTT. The V gene is TRBV2, the J gene TRBJ1-1; 11 bases agree with TRBD1. Germline V CDR1 and CDR2: SNHLY, FYNNEI. CDR3 length: 15 amino acids. The V gene end was trimmed by 4 bases and the J gene end by 4 bases; junction bases not matched to a gene: 5.

This clonotype was seen repeatedly, ten times or more. The J gene is TRBJ2-5, the V gene TRBV7-2; D uncertain. Trimming cost V 3 bases and J 5 bases, with 10 bases left between them. The germline V gene encodes CDR1 SGHTA and CDR2 FQGNSA. There are 13 residues in the CDR3. The CDR3 DNA follows: TGTGCCAGCAGCTTTTGGGTGGGGGAGACCCAGTACTTC. This translates into CASSFWVGETQYF.

V and J are TRBV19 and TRBJ1-5, with 8 nucleotides matching TRBD1. CDR1 is LNHDA and CDR2 is SQIVND in the germline V gene (reference sequence). CDR3 length: 15 amino acids. Trimming cost V 2 bases and J 7 bases; bases outside gene matches: 7. The CDR3 bases are TGTGCCAGTAGTATAATGCAGGGGGCTTTGCAGCCCCAGCATTTT. Its protein product is CASSIMQGALQPQHF.

The V gene is TRBV11-2, the J gene TRBJ2-7; weak D call: TRBD2 (7 bases). V was shortened by 5 bases and J by 6 bases, with 20 bases between the two germline ends. Germline V gives CDR1 SGHAT, CDR2 FQNNGV. This CDR3 has 15 residues. The CDR3 DNA is TGTGCCAGCAGCCGGAGGGGCATGGGAGGGGGCGAGCAGTACTTC. It codes for CASSRRGMGGGEQYF.

This chain connects TRBV10-3 to TRBJ1-6, with D unclear. Trimming stripped 2 bases from V and 13 bases from J, with 9 bases between. Germline assignment: CDR1 ENHRY and CDR2 SYGVKD. This CDR3 has 12 amino acids. The CDR3: CAISEGNQPLHF. DNA of the CDR3: TGTGCCATCAGTGAGGGAAATCAGCCCCTCCACTTT.

This clonotype was picked up a small number of times. The chain uses TRBV7-9 and TRBJ1-2; 8 bases agree with TRBD1. V dropped 4 bases and J dropped 1; count of bases not matched to a gene: 8. In germline, CDR1 is SEHNR, CDR2 FQNEAQ (reference sequence). The CDR3 extends over 16 amino acids. CDR3 coding DNA: TGTGCCAGCAGCTGGGGGGGGACAGGCCGTAACTATGGCTACACCTTC. It is translated as CASSWGGTGRNYGYTF.

Comment on this clonotype: One junction end does not reproduce the germline sequence, and a read error may be involved. The rearrangement uses TRBV6-5 and TRBJ2-7, with D unresolved. CDR3 length equals 14 residues. Germline CDR1 is MNHEY and CDR2 is SVGAGI. The CDR3 loop is CAISYWATSYEQYF. The DNA for the CDR3 is TGTGCCATCAGTTACTGGGCTACATCCTACGAGCAGTACTTC.

This clonotype has at least ten counts. This chain's CDR3 is CASSWDENYGYTF. Here the CDR3 DNA reads TGTGCCAGCAGCTGGGACGAGAACTATGGCTACACCTTC. The V call is TRBV5-6, the J call TRBJ1-2, with D possibly being TRBD1 (5 bases). Trimming stripped 3 bases from V and 2 bases from J, with 8 bases between. This CDR3 contains 13 residues. The germline V gene has CDR1 SGHDT and CDR2 YYEEEE.

The CDR3, as DNA: TGTGCCAGCAGTTTTAAGGGCATAAGCCGCACTGAAGCTTTCTTT. As protein: CASSFKGISRTEAFF. The V gene is TRBV25-1, the J gene TRBJ1-1; D uncertain. The CDR3 is 15 residues long. Trimming shortened V by 5 bases and J by 4 bases, and 17 bases separated the two germline ends. The V gene's germline CDR1 is MGHDK and CDR2 SYGVNS.

Turning to this clonotype: A much larger clone differs by one base, so this may be a read error. V and J are TRBV7-3 and TRBJ2-6, with D uncertain. This CDR3 comprises 11 residues. Per the germline V gene, CDR1 is SGHTA and CDR2 is FQGTGA. This chain's CDR3 is CASSLTSVPTF. CDR3 coding DNA: TGTGCCAGCAGCTTGACAAGCGTCCCGACTTTC. The full variable domain, rest sourced from reference TRBV7-3 and TRBJ2-6, is GAGVSQTPSNKVTEKGKYVELRCDPISGHTALYWYRQSLGQGPEFLIYFQGTGAADDSGLPNDRFFAVRPEGSVSTLKIQRTERGDSAVYLCASSLTSVPTFGAGSRLTVL.

The CDR3 protein is CASSDPPAGDGNEQFF. The CDR3 DNA follows: TGTGCCAGCAGCGACCCCCCAGCGGGAGACGGGAATGAGCAGTTCTTC. This chain uses TRBV7-8 with TRBJ2-1; 8 bases map to TRBD2. Germline V gene data show CDR1 as SGHVS and CDR2 as FQNEAQ. The CDR3 consists of 16 residues. The junction had 13 bases not matched to a gene; V was cut back by 5 bases and J by 7 bases.

Remarks on this clonotype: A much larger clone sits a single nucleotide away, making a read error possible. V is TRBV7-9 and J is TRBJ1-2; perhaps TRBD1 as D (6 bases). Germline V gene data show CDR1 as SEHNR and CDR2 as FQNEAQ (reference sequence). The V gene lost 11 bases and the J gene lost 5 bases, with 15 bases spanning the gap. The CDR3 runs to 12 residues. In DNA, the CDR3 is TGTGCCGGCATAGAGGGGGAATATGGCTACACCTTC. Amino acids: CAGIEGEYGYTF.

This clonotype occurred a few times. The gene calls are TRBV6-4 and TRBJ1-5; D call uncertain. Germline CDR1 is MRHNA and CDR2 is SNTAGT. This CDR3 region has 15 residues. The V and J ends lost 6 bases and 5 bases respectively, with 17 bases between them. CDR3 DNA: TGTGCCAGCAGGGCGGGAAGGGCAGGCTATCAGCCCCAGCATTTT. Protein: CASRAGRAGYQPQHF.

The J gene is TRBJ2-6, the V gene TRBV7-2; TRBD1 agrees at 8 bases. Germline V gene lookup returns CDR1 SGHTA and CDR2 FQGNSA. The CDR3 runs to 18 residues. With 4 bases clipped from V and 0 bases from J, the junction kept 8 bases outside the gene matches. The chain's CDR3 is CASSWTGTGDSGANVLTF. The DNA for the CDR3 is TGTGCCAGCAGCTGGACCGGGACAGGCGACTCTGGGGCCAACGTCCTGACTTTC.

This clonotype occurred a few times. The rearrangement uses TRBV9 and TRBJ1-3; D is ambiguous. The V end was cut by 0 bases, the J end by 0 bases, with 10 bases between. CDR1 and CDR2 (germline): SGDLS, YYNGEE. The CDR3 totals 16 residues. This CDR3 is CASSVAEAHSGNTIYF. In nucleotides, the CDR3 is TGTGCCAGCAGCGTAGCGGAGGCGCACTCTGGAAACACCATATATTTT. Full variable domain (outside the CDR3, taken from reference TRBV9 and TRBJ1-3): DSGVTQTPKHLITATGQRVTLRCSPRSGDLSVYWYQQSLDQGLQFLIQYYNGEERAKGNILERFSAQQFPDLHSELNLSSLELGDSALYFCASSVAEAHSGNTIYFGEGSWLTVV.

The CDR3: CASSLIGGGETYEQYF. The DNA of the CDR3 is TGTGCCAGCAGCTTGATCGGGGGAGGGGAAACCTACGAGCAGTACTTC. The chain combines TRBV7-3 with TRBJ2-7, with 7 positions matching TRBD2. Losses at the gene ends were 3 bases for V and 2 bases for J; bases not matched to a gene: 10. Germline V lookup: CDR1 SGHTA, CDR2 FQGTGA. The CDR3 extends over 16 amino acids.

This clonotype has just a few counts. V and J are TRBV4-2 and TRBJ1-1; no clear D. V lost 0 bases, J lost 6 bases, and 11 bases lay in between. CDR3 length: 14 amino acids. Germline CDR1 LGHNA, CDR2 YNFKEQ. The CDR3 spells CASSQDGRVAEAFF. DNA of the CDR3: TGTGCCAGCAGCCAAGATGGTCGGGTCGCTGAAGCTTTCTTT.

Concerning this clonotype: The CDR3 does not close with the conserved phenylalanine or tryptophan, likely indicating a read error. No DNA is shown, since the ends of the CDR3 on it are uncertain; the CDR3 is the one TCRdb lists. V usage is TRBV7-6 and J usage is TRBJ2-6; the table gives TRBD2 as D, unverified against the DNA. Per germline, CDR1 SGHVS and CDR2 FNYEAQ. The CDR3 is 10 amino acids long, termini counted. The CDR3 is CASSLAAGTS.

This clonotype was seen repeatedly, ten times or more. The chain employs TRBV29-1 and TRBJ1-3; D is unclear. V lost 5 bases to trimming and J lost 2 bases, with 10 bases between them. This CDR3 contains 13 residues. The germline CDR1 and CDR2 sequences are SQVTM and ANQGSEA. The CDR3 reads CSVTPAAGNTIYF. The CDR3 DNA is TGCAGCGTTACGCCGGCCGCTGGAAACACCATATATTTT.

The V and J genes are TRBV6-5 and TRBJ1-5; no clear D gene. The CDR3 is 17 residues long. The ends were cut back, 2 bases at V and 3 bases at J, with 17 bases in the middle. The germline gives CDR1 MNHEY, CDR2 SVGAGI. DNA for the CDR3: TGTGCCAGCAGTTACCGCAGTGATACCCCTAACAATCAGCCCCAGCATTTT. Amino acid sequence: CASSYRSDTPNNQPQHF.

Comments on this clonotype: It may be a read error: a sequence one base away is much more abundant. The chain combines TRBV7-9 with TRBJ2-5; perhaps TRBD2 as D (6 bases). The J call may be faulty, since TRBJ2-1 better matches the DNA end. The length of the CDR3 is 14 residues. CDR1 and CDR2 (germline): SEHNR, FQNEAQ (reference sequence). This chain's CDR3 is CASSLGTPQETQFF. In nucleotides, the CDR3 is TGTGCCAGCAGCCTAGGGACTCCCCAAGAGACCCAGTTCTTC.

The gene calls are TRBV29-1 and TRBJ2-7; the match to TRBD2 covers 7 bases. Per the germline V gene, CDR1 is SQVTM and CDR2 is ANQGSEA. With V trimmed by 6 bases and J by 4 bases, 15 bases remained unmatched. The CDR3 is 15 residues long. CDR3 DNA sequence: TGCAGCGTCACAAGGGCTAGCGGTAACCCTTACGAGCAGTACTTC. Its translation is CSVTRASGNPYEQYF.

V usage is TRBV7-9 and J usage is TRBJ2-5; tentative D call: TRBD1 (5 bases). The CDR3 extends over 16 amino acids. The germline CDR1 and CDR2 sequences are SEHNR and FQNEAQ (reference sequence). Trimming left V 5 bases short and J 7 bases short, with 23 bases between. The CDR3 loop reads CASSPYRSQVERTQYF. The CDR3 nucleotides are TGTGCCAGCAGCCCGTACCGGTCACAGGTAGAACGGACCCAGTACTTC.

This clonotype was seen ten or more times. The chain links TRBV7-9 to TRBJ1-2; 7 nucleotides align to TRBD1. The length of the CDR3 is 14 residues. V lost 7 bases and J lost 8; bases outside the gene matches: 13. CDR1 is SEHNR and CDR2 is FQNEAQ in the germline V gene (reference sequence). The CDR3 nucleotides are TGTGCCAGCACCATCAATGGACAGGTGGACGGCTACACCTTC. Translation: CASTINGQVDGYTF.

As regards this clonotype: A much larger clone differs by one base, so this may be a read error. J is TRBJ1-2 and V is TRBV29-1; D is undetermined. Germline CDR1 is SQVTM and CDR2 is ANQGSEA. The CDR3 spans 11 residues. V lost 6 bases, J lost 4 bases, and 9 bases lay in between. The CDR3 DNA reads TGCAGCGTCCGGGTCTCCTATGGCTACACCTTC. Its protein is CSVRVSYGYTF.